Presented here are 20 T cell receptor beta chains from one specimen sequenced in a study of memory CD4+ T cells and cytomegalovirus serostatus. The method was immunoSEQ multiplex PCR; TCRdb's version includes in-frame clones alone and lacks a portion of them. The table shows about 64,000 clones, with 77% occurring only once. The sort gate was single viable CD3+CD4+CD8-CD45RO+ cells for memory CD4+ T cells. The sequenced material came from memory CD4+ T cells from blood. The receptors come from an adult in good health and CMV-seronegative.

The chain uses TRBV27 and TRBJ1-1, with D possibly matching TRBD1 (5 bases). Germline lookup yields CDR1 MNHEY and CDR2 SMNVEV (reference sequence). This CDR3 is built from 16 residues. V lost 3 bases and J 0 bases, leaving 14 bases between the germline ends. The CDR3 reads CASSLVGASMNTEAFF. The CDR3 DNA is TGTGCCAGCAGTTTGGTAGGGGCAAGTATGAACACTGAAGCTTTCTTT.

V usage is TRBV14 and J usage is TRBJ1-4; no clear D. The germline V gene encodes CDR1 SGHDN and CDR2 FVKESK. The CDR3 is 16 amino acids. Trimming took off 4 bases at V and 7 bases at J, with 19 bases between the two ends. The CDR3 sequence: CASSPLYGSDSEKLFF. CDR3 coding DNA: TGTGCCAGCAGCCCGTTATACGGCTCCGATAGTGAAAAACTGTTTTTT.

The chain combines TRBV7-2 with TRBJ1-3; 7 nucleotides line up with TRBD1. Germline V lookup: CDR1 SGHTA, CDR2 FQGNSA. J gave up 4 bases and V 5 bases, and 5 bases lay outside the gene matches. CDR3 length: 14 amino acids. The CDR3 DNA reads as TGTGCCAGCAGCCCCCAGGGGGAAGGAAACACCATATATTTT. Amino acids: CASSPQGEGNTIYF.

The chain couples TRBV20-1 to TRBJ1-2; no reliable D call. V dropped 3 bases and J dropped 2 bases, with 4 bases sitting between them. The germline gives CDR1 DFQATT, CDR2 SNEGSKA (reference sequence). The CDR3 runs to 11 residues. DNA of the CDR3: TGCAGTGCTAGGCAGAACTATGGCTACACCTTC. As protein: CSARQNYGYTF.

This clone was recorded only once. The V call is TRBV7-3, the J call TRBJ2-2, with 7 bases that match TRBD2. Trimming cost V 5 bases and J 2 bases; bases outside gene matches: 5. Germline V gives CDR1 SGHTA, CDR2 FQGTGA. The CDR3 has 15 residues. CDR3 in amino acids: CASSPGRSNTGELFF. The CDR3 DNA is TGTGCCAGCAGCCCCGGGAGGTCCAACACCGGGGAGCTGTTTTTT.

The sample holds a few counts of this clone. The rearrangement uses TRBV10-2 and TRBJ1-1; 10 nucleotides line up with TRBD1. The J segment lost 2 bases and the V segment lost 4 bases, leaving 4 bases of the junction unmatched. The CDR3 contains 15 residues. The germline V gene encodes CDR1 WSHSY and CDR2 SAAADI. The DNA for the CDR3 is TGCGCCAGCAGTGGCCGGGACAGGGGAAACACTGAAGCTTTCTTT. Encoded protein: CASSGRDRGNTEAFF.

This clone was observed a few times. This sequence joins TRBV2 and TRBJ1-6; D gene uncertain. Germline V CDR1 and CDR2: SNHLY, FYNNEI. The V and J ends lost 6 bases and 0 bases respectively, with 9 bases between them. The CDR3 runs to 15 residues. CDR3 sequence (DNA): TGTGCCAGCAGGGAGCAGAACTCCTATAATTCACCCCTCCACTTT. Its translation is CASREQNSYNSPLHF.

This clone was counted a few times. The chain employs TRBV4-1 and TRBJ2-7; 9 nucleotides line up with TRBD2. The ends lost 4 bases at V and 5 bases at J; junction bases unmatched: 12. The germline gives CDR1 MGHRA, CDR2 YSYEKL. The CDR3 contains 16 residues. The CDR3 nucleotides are TGCGCCAGCAGCCGATCACCGCGGGAGGGCGGCCACGAGCAGTACTTC. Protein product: CASSRSPREGGHEQYF.

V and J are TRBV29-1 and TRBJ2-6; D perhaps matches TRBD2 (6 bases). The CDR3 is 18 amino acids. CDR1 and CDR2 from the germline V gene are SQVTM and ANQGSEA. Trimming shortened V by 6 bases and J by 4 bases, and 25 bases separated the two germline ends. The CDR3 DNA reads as TGCAGCGTCCAAAAAGGACCAGGGAGGCATACCGGGGCCAACGTCCTGACTTTC. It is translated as CSVQKGPGRHTGANVLTF.

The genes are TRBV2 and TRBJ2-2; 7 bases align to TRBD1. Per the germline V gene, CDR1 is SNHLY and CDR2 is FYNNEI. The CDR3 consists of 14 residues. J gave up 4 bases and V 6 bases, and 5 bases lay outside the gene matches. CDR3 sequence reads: CASRAGGITGELFF. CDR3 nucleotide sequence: TGTGCCAGCAGGGCAGGGGGAATCACCGGGGAGCTGTTTTTT. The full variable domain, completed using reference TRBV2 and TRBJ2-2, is EPEVTQTPSHQVTQMGQEVILRCVPISNHLYFYWYRQILGQKVEFLVSFYNNEISEKSEIFDDQFSVERPDGSNFTLKIRSTKLEDSAMYFCASRAGGITGELFFGEGSRLTVL.

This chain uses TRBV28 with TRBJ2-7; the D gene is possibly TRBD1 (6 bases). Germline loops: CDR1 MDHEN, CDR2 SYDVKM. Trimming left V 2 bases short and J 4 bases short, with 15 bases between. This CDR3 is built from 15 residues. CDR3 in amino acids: CASSLRAGAGYEQYF. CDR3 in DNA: TGTGCCAGCAGTTTAAGGGCAGGGGCTGGTTACGAGCAGTACTTC.

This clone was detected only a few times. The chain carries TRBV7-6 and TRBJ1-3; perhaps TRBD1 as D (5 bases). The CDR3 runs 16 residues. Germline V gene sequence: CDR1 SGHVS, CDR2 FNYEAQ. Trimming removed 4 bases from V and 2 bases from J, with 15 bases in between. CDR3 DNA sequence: TGTGCCAGCAGCTCCCAACCGGCGGGGGCTGGAAACACCATATATTTT. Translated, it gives CASSSQPAGAGNTIYF.

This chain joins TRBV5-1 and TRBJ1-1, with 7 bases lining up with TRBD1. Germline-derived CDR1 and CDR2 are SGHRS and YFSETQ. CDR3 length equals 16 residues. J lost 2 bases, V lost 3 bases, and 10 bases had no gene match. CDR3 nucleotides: TGCGCCAGCAGCTCTACAGGGGTCAACTTAAACACTGAAGCTTTCTTT. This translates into CASSSTGVNLNTEAFF. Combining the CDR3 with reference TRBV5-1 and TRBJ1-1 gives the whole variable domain KAGVTQTPRYLIKTRGQQVTLSCSPISGHRSVSWYQQTPGQGLQFLFEYFSETQRNKGNFPGRFSGRQFSNSRSEMNVSTLELGDSALYLCASSSTGVNLNTEAFFGQGTRLTVV.

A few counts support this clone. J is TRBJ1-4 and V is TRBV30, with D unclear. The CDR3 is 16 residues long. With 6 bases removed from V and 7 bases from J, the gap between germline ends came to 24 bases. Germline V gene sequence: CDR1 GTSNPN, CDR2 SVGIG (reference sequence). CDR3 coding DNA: TGTGCCTGCCCGCGAACGGGAGTAGGTTTGAGTGAAAAACTGTTTTTT. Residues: CACPRTGVGLSEKLFF.

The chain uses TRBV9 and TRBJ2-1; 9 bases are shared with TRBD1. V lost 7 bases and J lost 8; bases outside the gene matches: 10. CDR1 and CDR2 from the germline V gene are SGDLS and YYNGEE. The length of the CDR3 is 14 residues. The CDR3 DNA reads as TGTGCCAGCGGGAGGGGACAGGGTATGGATGAGCAGTTCTTC. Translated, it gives CASGRGQGMDEQFF.

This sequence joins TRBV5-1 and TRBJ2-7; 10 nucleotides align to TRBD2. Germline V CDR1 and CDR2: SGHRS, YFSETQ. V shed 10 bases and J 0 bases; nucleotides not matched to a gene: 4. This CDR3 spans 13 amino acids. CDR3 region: CASRTSGSYEQYF. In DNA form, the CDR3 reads TGCGCCTCGAGGACTAGCGGCTCCTACGAGCAGTACTTC.

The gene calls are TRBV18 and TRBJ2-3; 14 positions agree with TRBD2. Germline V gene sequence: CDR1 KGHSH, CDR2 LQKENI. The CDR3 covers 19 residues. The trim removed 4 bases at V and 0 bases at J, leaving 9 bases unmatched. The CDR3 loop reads CASSLLGTSGSGSTDTQYF. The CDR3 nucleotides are TGTGCCAGCTCACTTCTCGGGACTAGCGGGAGTGGAAGCACAGATACGCAGTATTTT. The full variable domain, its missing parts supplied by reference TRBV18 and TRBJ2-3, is NAGVMQNPRHLVRRRGQEARLRCSPMKGHSHVYWYRQLPEEGLKFMVYLQKENIIDESGMPKERFSAEFPKEGPSILRIQQVVRGDSAAYFCASSLLGTSGSGSTDTQYFGPGTRLTVL.

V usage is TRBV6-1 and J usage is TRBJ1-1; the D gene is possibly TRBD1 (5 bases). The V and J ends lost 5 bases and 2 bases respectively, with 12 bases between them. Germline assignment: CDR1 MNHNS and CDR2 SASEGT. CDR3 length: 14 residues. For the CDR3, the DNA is TGTGCCAGCAGTCTCGGACAAGGCAACACTGAAGCTTTCTTT. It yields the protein CASSLGQGNTEAFF.

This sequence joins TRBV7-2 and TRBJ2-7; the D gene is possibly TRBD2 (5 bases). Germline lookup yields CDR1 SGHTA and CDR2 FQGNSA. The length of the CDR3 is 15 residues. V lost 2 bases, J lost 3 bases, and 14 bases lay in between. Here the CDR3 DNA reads TGTGCCAGCAGCTTATGGCCCACCGGGGACTACGAGCAGTACTTC. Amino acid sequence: CASSLWPTGDYEQYF.

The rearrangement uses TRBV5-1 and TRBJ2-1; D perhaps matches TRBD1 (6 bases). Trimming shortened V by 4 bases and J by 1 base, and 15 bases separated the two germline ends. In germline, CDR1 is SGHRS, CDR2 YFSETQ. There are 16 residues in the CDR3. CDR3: CASSHVGGASYNEQFF. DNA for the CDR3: TGCGCCAGCAGCCACGTAGGGGGAGCATCCTACAATGAGCAGTTCTTC. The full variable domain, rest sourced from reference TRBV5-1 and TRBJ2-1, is KAGVTQTPRYLIKTRGQQVTLSCSPISGHRSVSWYQQTPGQGLQFLFEYFSETQRNKGNFPGRFSGRQFSNSRSEMNVSTLELGDSALYLCASSHVGGASYNEQFFGPGTRLTVL.